The T cell receptor (beta chain) described here comes from a study of T-cell reconstitution after alpha-beta-depleted transplantation in children. Remarks on this clonotype: Its antigen is undetermined.

The authors prepared the TCRbeta library with unique molecular identifiers. MiXCR was run by TCRdb on the PCR reads, yielding one entry per CDR3 protein. The sample includes 190,000 or so distinct CDR3 sequences, 6.3% of them seen just once. Whole-study findings and limits: Hyperexpanded clones declined; after one year, newly produced T cells mostly supplied diversity.

Trimming cost V 0 bases and J 4 bases; bases outside gene matches: 5. The CDR3 consists of 15 residues. The sample was PBMCs, taken before TCRalphabeta/CD19-depleted stem cell transplant. The V and J genes are TRBV12-3 or TRBV12-4 and TRBJ2-7; 8 bases match TRBD2. The receptor was derived from a girl under three years old with combined immunodeficiency, due to receive a stem cell transplant. The CDR3 reads CASSLAPGLVYEQYF. CDR3 bases: TGTGCCAGCAGTTTAGCTCCGGGACTAGTGTACGAGCAGTACTTC.